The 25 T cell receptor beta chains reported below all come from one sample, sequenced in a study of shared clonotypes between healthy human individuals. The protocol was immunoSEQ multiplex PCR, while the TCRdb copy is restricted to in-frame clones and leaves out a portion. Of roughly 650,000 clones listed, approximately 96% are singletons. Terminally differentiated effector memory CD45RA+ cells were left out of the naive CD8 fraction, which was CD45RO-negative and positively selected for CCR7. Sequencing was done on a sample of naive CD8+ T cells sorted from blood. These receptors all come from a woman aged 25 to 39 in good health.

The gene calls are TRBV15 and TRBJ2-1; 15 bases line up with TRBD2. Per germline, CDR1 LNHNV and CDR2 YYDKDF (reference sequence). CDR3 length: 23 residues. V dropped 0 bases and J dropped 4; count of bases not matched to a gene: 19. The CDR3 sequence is CATSRDRRTGTGLAGGLYNEQFF. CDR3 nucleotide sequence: TGTGCCACCAGCAGAGATCGCCGGACAGGGACAGGACTAGCGGGAGGGTTATACAATGAGCAGTTCTTC.

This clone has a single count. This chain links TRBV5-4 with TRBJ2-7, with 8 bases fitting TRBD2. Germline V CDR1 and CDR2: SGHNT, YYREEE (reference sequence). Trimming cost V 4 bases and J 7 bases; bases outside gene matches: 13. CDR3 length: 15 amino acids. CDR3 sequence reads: CASSKSGLGGREQYF. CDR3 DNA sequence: TGTGCCAGCAGCAAATCGGGACTAGGAGGGAGGGAGCAGTACTTC.

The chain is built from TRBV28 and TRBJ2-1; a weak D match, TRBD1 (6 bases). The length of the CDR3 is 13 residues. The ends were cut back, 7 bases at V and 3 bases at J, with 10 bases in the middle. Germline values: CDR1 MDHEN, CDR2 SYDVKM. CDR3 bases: TGTGCCAGCACCCTAGGGGGCTACAATGAGCAGTTCTTC. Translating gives CASTLGGYNEQFF.

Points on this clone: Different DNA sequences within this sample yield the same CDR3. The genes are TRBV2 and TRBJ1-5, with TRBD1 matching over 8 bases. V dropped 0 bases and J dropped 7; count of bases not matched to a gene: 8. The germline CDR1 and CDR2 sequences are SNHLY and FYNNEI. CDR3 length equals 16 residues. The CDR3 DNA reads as TGTGCCAGCAGTGAAGCAGGGACAGGAGGGCTCCAGCCCCAGCATTTT. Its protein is CASSEAGTGGLQPQHF. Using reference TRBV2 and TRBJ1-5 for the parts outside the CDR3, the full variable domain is EPEVTQTPSHQVTQMGQEVILRCVPISNHLYFYWYRQILGQKVEFLVSFYNNEISEKSEIFDDQFSVERPDGSNFTLKIRSTKLEDSAMYFCASSEAGTGGLQPQHFGDGTRLSIL.

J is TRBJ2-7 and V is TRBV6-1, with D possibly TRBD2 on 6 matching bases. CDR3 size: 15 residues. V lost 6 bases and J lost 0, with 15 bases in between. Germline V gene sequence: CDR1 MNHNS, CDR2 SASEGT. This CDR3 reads CASRETGSISYEQYF. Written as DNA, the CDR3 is TGTGCCAGCAGAGAAACCGGGAGCATCTCCTACGAGCAGTACTTC.

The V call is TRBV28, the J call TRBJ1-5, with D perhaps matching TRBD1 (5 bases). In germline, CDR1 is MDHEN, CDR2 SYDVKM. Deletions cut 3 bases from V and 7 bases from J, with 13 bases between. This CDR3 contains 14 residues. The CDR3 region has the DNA TGTGCCAGCAGTTTCGTCCAGGGCGGGCAGCCCCAGCATTTT. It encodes CASSFVQGGQPQHF.

CDR3 protein: CAISDPGGWGGETQYF. The CDR3 nucleotides are TGTGCCATCAGTGATCCGGGGGGATGGGGAGGAGAGACCCAGTACTTC. The rearrangement uses TRBV10-3 and TRBJ2-5, with 7 bases identical to TRBD2. This CDR3 is built from 16 residues. Germline lookup yields CDR1 ENHRY and CDR2 SYGVKD. Trimming at V came to 3 bases and at J to 4 bases, leaving 11 bases not matched to a gene.

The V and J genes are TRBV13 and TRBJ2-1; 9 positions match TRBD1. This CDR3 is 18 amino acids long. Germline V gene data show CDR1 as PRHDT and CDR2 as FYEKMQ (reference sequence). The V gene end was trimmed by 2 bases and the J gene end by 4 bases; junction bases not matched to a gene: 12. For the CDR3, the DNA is TGTGCCAGCAGCTTAAGTTCCCACGGACAGGGGATTTACAATGAGCAGTTCTTC. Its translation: CASSLSSHGQGIYNEQFF.

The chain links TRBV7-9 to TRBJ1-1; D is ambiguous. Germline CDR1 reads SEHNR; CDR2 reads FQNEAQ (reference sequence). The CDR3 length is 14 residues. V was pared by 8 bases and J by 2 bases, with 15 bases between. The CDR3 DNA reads TGTGCCAGCGGGCCGTACACAGTAAACACTGAAGCTTTCTTT. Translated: CASGPYTVNTEAFF.

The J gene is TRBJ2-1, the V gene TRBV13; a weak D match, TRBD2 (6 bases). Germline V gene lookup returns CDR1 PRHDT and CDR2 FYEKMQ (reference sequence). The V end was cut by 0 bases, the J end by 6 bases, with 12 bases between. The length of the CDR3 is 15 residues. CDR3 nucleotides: TGTGCCAGCAGCTTAGGAGATCTGGGGGGCAATGAGCAGTTCTTC. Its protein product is CASSLGDLGGNEQFF.

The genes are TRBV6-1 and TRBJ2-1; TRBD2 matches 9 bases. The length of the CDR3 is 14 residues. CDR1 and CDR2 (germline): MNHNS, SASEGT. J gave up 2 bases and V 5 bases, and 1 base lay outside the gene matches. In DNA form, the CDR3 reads TGTGCCAGCAGTTTAGCGGGAGCCTACAATGAGCAGTTCTTC. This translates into CASSLAGAYNEQFF.

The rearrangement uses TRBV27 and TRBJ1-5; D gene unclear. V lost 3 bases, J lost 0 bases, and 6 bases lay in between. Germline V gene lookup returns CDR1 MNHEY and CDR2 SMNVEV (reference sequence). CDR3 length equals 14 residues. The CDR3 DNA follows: TGTGCCAGCAGTTTTTTAGATAGCAATCAGCCCCAGCATTTT. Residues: CASSFLDSNQPQHF.

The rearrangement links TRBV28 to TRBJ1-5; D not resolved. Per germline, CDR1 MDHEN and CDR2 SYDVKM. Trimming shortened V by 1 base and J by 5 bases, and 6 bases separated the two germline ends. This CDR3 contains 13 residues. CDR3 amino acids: CASSLLKYQPQHF. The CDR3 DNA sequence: TGTGCCAGCAGTTTATTGAAGTATCAGCCCCAGCATTTT.

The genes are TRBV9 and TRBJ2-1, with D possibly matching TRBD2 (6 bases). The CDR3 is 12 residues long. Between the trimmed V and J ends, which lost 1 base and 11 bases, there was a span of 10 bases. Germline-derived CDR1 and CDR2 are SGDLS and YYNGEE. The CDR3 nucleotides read TGTGCCAGCAGCGTATTGGAGGGGAAGCAGTTCTTC. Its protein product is CASSVLEGKQFF. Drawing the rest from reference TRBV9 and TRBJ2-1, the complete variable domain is DSGVTQTPKHLITATGQRVTLRCSPRSGDLSVYWYQQSLDQGLQFLIQYYNGEERAKGNILERFSAQQFPDLHSELNLSSLELGDSALYFCASSVLEGKQFFGPGTRLTVL.

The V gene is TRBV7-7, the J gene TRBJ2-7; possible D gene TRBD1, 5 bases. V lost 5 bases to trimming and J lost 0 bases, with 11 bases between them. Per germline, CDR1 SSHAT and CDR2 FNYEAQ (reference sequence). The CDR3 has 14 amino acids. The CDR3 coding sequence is TGTGCCAGCAGCCTCGACAGCTCCTCCTACGAGCAGTACTTC. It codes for CASSLDSSSYEQYF.

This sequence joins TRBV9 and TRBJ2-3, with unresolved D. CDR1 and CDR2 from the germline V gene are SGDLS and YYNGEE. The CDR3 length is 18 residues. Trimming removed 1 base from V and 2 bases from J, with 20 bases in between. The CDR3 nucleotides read TGTGCCAGCAGCGTAAACTTAAAGAAGACTTCTTTCACAGATACGCAGTATTTT. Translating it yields CASSVNLKKTSFTDTQYF. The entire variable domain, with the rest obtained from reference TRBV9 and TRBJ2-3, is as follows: DSGVTQTPKHLITATGQRVTLRCSPRSGDLSVYWYQQSLDQGLQFLIQYYNGEERAKGNILERFSAQQFPDLHSELNLSSLELGDSALYFCASSVNLKKTSFTDTQYFGPGTRLTVL.

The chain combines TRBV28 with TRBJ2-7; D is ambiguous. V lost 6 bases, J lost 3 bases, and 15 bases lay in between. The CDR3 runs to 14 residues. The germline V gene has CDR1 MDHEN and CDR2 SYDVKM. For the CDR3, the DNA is TGTGCCAGCAGCAGTATTATCCGGAGCTACGAGCAGTACTTC. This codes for CASSSIIRSYEQYF.

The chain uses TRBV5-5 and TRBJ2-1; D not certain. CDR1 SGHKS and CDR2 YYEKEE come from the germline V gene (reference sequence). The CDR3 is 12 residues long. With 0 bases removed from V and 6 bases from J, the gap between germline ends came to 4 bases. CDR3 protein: CASSLGGNEQFF. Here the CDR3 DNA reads TGTGCCAGCAGCTTGGGGGGCAATGAGCAGTTCTTC. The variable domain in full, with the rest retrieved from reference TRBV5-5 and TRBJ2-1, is DAGVTQSPTHLIKTRGQQVTLRCSPISGHKSVSWYQQVLGQGPQFIFQYYEKEERGRGNFPDRFSARQFPNYSSELNVNALLLGDSALYLCASSLGGNEQFFGPGTRLTVL.

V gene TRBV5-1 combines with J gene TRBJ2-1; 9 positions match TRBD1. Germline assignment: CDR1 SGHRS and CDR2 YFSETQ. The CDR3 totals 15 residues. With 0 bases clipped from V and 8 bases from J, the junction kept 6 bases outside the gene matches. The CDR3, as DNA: TGCGCCAGCAGCTTGGACAGGGGGCGGTACGATGAGCAGTTCTTC. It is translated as CASSLDRGRYDEQFF.

This CDR3 is CSVEDGNSYEQYF. The DNA for the CDR3 is TGCAGCGTTGAAGACGGGAACTCCTACGAGCAGTACTTC. V usage is TRBV29-1 and J usage is TRBJ2-7, with TRBD2 as a possible D gene (5 bases). The V end was cut by 0 bases, the J end by 0 bases, with 6 bases between. The CDR3 is 13 residues long. Germline V gene sequence: CDR1 SQVTM, CDR2 ANQGSEA.

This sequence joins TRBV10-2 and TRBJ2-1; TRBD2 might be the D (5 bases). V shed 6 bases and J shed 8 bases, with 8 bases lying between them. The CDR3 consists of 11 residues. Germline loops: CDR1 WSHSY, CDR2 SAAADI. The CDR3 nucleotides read TGCGCCAGCAGCCGGGGTGATGAGCAGTTCTTC. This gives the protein CASSRGDEQFF.

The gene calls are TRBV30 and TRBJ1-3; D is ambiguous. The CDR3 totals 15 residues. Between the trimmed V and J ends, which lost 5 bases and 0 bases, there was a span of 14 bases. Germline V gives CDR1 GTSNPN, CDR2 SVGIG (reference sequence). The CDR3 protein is CAWAPGRSSGNTIYF. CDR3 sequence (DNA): TGTGCCTGGGCCCCTGGCAGGAGCTCTGGAAACACCATATATTTT.

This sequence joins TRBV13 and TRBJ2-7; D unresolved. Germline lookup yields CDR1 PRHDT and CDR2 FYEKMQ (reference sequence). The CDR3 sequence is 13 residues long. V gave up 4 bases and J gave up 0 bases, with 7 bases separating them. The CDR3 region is CASSSQSSYEQYF. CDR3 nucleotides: TGTGCCAGCAGCTCGCAGAGCTCCTACGAGCAGTACTTC.

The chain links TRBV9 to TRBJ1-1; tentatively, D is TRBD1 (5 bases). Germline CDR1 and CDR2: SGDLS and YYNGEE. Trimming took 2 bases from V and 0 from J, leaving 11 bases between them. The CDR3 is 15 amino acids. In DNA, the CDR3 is TGTGCCAGCAGCGTCGGAGGGGAGATGAACACTGAAGCTTTCTTT. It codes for CASSVGGEMNTEAFF.

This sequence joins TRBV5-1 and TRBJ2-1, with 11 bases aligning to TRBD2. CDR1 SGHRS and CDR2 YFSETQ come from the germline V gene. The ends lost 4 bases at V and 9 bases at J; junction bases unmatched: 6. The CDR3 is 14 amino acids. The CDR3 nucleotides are TGCGCCAGCAGCCCCCTAGCGGGAGGAGGTGAGCAGTTCTTC. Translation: CASSPLAGGGEQFF.